What follows describes a single TCR beta chain. All trial patients relapsed after autologous stem cell transplantation. The sample is drawn from a study of PD-1 blockade in classical Hodgkin lymphoma. The protocol was immunoSEQ multiplex PCR, while the TCRdb copy is restricted to in-frame clones and leaves out a portion. The sample has 98,000 or so clones; roughly 87% are singletons. The CDR3 loop spans 14 amino acids. CDR1 is MNHNS, CDR2 SASEGT, per germline. V shed 3 bases and J 5 bases; nucleotides not matched to a gene: 7. This specimen consisted of peripheral blood mononuclear cells (PBMCs), obtained before the second cycle of nivolumab. This clonotype originated in a human donor with classical Hodgkin lymphoma. This chain connects TRBV6-1 to TRBJ2-7, with 7 bases aligning to TRBD1. DNA of the CDR3: TGTGCCAGCAGTGACGGCAGGGGGTTCAACGAGCAGTACTTC. Translating it yields CASSDGRGFNEQYF.